The sequence of this T cell receptor (beta chain) was determined in a study of T cells in Graves' hyperthyroidism and ophthalmopathy (dated by TCRdb to the late 2010s). Background on the whole study: Peripheral blood was sampled at the time of initial diagnosis, prior to any treatment. To identify TCR V-J signatures that set the groups apart, the researchers used a discovery cohort of 100 patients, made up of 40 to 45 with Graves' ophthalmopathy and some 60 with stable Graves' hyperthyroidism. Prospective prediction of ophthalmopathy was tested in an independent validation cohort consisting of some 19 hyperthyroidism patients and 15 or so patients who later progressed to ophthalmopathy. The 100 discovery patients were randomly divided into training and test sets at a 7:3 ratio. In addition, the study compared T-cell repertoires in thyroid tissue and in blood from five or six Graves' hyperthyroidism patients. After blood sampling, hyperthyroidism patients were treated with methimazole at a starting dose of 30 mg daily, and ophthalmopathy patients were treated with high-dose intravenous methylprednisolone. According to the paper, TCR Vbeta CDR3 sequencing was carried out on 120 to 150 peripheral blood samples, which came from under 50 ophthalmopathy, roughly 75 hyperthyroidism and approximately 17 progressor patients.

This clonotype has ten or more counts. The antigen it recognizes is unknown. No clone much larger than this one lies a single base away; base qualities are absent. TCR beta CDR3 regions were amplified from RNA transcripts. The TCR CDR3 was subjected to a first round of RT-PCR using the HTBI primer set and the Qiagen OneStep RT-PCR kit. Libraries were constructed in a second round of multiplex PCR, after which size selection and purification were performed. Libraries were sequenced paired-end with 100 bp reads on an Illumina HiSeq2000. The authors processed their data as follows. SOAPnuke was used to process the raw data, with reads discarded if the reads contained adapters or uncalled bases, had a mean Phred below 15, or lacked an exact constant-primer or identifier match. High-quality paired reads were merged with COPE v1.2.5, and unique nucleotide sequences were defined as clonotypes. MiTCR v1.1 was used to align the clonotypes against IMGT TRBV, TRBD and TRBJ reference segments. The analysis was restricted to V-J combinations with a frequency above 0.0001, which together covered over 99% of the repertoires. A TCS score was defined as the ratio between F50 (clonal expansion) and ExV (chaos), using BLOSUM62-based TCRdist between CDR3 peptides within each V-J. Welch's t-statistics and random forest reduced some 510 V-J features to under 15, which were used in a naive Bayes classifier (R e1071). Thyroid-blood repertoire similarity was quantified with the Morisita-Horn index. TCRdb reprocessed the public reads (quality trimming at Q25 with fastp, clone calling with MiXCR) and kept in-frame beta chains. Rows are unified per CDR3 protein, each entry keeping the most common DNA and genes. TCRdb, not the original authors, processed these V and J calls. For this sample the table gives 700,000 to 850,000 distinct CDR3 sequences, of which around 40% were detected only once. Roughly 30% of the sample rests with the top ten.

Study-wide conclusions, independent of this receptor: No statistical method was used to set the sample size in advance, and investigators knew the group allocation. Most expanded thyroid clonotypes (frequency above 0.001) were also detected in blood, suggesting blood repertoires may reflect thyroid immune responses. In cross-validation, a model built on a 13 V-J signature told ophthalmopathy apart from stable hyperthyroidism with less than 90% sensitivity and around 84% specificity, and in testing the same model reached 80%/75%. During validation, the model predicted progression to ophthalmopathy a median of approximately six months ahead of onset, with around 70% sensitivity and less than 85% specificity.

Based on the germline V gene, the CDR1 and CDR2 sequences are LGHNA and YSLEER. V sheds 4 bases and J sheds 4 bases, leaving 10 bases between their ends. Spanning cysteine to phenylalanine, the CDR3 consists of 13 amino acids. Solely the CDR3 DNA is kept, with 39 bases framed from the first base. A patient counted as having stable Graves' hyperthyroidism if no progression to ophthalmopathy occurred over 18 months of follow-up. The hyperthyroidism patients were between 18 and 65 years old and newly diagnosed, with a disease duration of less than 2 months. The study excluded patients with uncontrolled infections, other autoimmune diseases, pregnancy or lactation. Diagnoses were established on the basis of clinical symptoms, serum thyroxine and TRAb, thyroid ultrasound, and orbital computed tomography. PBMCs were separated from about 10 ml of fresh peripheral blood using Ficoll-Paque density gradient centrifugation. Total RNA was extracted with Trizol reagent, and quality was checked on an Agilent 2100 Bioanalyzer.

This receptor chain uses TRBV4-3 and TRBJ1-2; the best D guess is TRBD1, with 5 bases matching. The specimen sequenced was blood. This sequence originates from a woman in her thirties or forties with Graves' hyperthyroidism. The DNA sequence is given as TGCGCCAGCAGCCCGTACGGGGCCTATGGCTACACCTTC. Translated, it reads CASSPYGAYGYTF.